This TCR beta chain was profiled in a study of T-cell memory formation after mild COVID-19 (dated by TCRdb to the early 2020s). Background on the whole study: Most TCR sequence clusters were specific to one of the two donors. Longitudinal TCRalpha and TCRbeta repertoire sequencing tracked T-cell clones expanding and contracting after mild COVID-19 in two donors. The cohort comprised two young, previously healthy adult volunteers, one female and one male.

PBMCs were isolated by Ficoll-Paque density gradient centrifugation. This clonotype has just a few counts. There is no known antigen for this receptor. Per-nucleotide qualities are absent, and no much larger clonotype sits a single base away. Clipping removes 0 bases from V and 7 bases from J, with 7 as the unmatched junction base count. For CDR1 and CDR2, the germline V gene lists LGHNA and YSLEER. Spanning cysteine to phenylalanine, the CDR3 consists of 17 amino acids. Of the read, only the CDR3 DNA is kept; its 51 bases are in frame from base 1. The sample was run on an Illumina NovaSeq 6000. TCRalpha and TCRbeta cDNA libraries were built by 5'RACE with constant-segment primers, adding sample barcodes and unique molecular identifiers. RNA was extracted from every sample with Trizol reagent. Amplification of the libraries took two PCR steps, and the second step added a second sample barcode plus Illumina TruSeq adapters. The libraries were sequenced on an Illumina NovaSeq using 2 x 150 bp paired-end reads. The original methods were these. The reads were demultiplexed and collapsed into UMI-guided consensus sequences using migec v1.2.7. Using mixcr v2.1.11, UMI consensuses were aligned to TRA and TRB V and J templates and then assembled into clonotypes. A clonotype was counted as expanded or contracted only if both edgeR and NoisET called the change significant, with noise models trained on biological replicates. For edgeR calls, the thresholds were a false discovery rate-adjusted p below 0.01 and a log2 fold-change of 1. PCA with hierarchical clustering of max-normalized trajectories of the 1000 most abundant clonotypes was used as exploratory dynamics analysis. Separately sequenced CD4+ and CD8+ repertoires were used to assign the CD4 or CD8 phenotype of responding clones. TCRdb reprocessed the public reads (quality trimming at Q25 with fastp, clone calling with MiXCR) and kept in-frame beta chains. Each record represents a unique CDR3 protein, reported with the most common genes and DNA among its rows. TCRdb assigned the V and J calls; the authors' analysis was not used. Here the sample has 380,000 or so distinct CDR3 sequences; around 13% occur a single time. The top ten constitute approximately 22% of the sample.

On the study overall, not on this receptor specifically: The study included only a couple of mild cases, and larger cohorts that include severe cases with pre-infection samples were judged to be necessary. SARS-CoV-2 specificity of the second-wave clones peaking on day 37 was not confirmed. Contracting CD4+ clones were located mainly in the CM and EM memory subsets, whereas CD8+ clones were found to be enriched in EMRA. The detection of some responding clones in pre-infection memory suggests that pre-existing cross-reactive memory T cells joined the SARS-CoV-2 response. From day 15 to 85, contracting clones showed balanced CD4/CD8 phenotypes, whereas a second wave of clones that expanded from day 15 to 37 leaned towards CD4+.

The chain was built from TRBV4-3 and TRBJ2-2, with 11 middle bases fitting TRBD2. Source material: PBMCs or a T cell subset sorted from them (not recorded which). The receptor was derived from a young man who had mild COVID-19 (a few samples of this study predate the infection). The sample titles of this study are shuffled in the database, so cell type and time point are left out; the donor was told from shared clones. CDR3 loop: CASSQDRLAGGHGELFF. The sequenced DNA is TGCGCCAGCAGCCAAGATAGGCTAGCGGGGGGTCACGGGGAGCTGTTTTTT.